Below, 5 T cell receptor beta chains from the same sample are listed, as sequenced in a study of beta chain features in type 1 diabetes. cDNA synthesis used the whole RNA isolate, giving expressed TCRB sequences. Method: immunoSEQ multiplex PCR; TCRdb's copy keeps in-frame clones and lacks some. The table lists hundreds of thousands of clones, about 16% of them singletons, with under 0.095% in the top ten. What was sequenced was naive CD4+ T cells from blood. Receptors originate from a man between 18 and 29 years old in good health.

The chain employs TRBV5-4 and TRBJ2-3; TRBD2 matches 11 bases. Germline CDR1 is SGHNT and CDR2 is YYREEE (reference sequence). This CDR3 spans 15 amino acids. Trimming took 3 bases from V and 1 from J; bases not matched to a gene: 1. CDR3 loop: CASSSGLAGTDTQYF. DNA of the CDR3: TGTGCCAGCAGCTCGGGACTAGCGGGCACAGATACGCAGTATTTT. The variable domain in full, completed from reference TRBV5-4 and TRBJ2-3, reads ETGVTQSPTHLIKTRGQQVTLRCSSQSGHNTVSWYQQALGQGPQFIFQYYREEENGRGNFPPRFSGLQFPNYSSELNVNALELDDSALYLCASSSGLAGTDTQYFGPGTRLTVL.

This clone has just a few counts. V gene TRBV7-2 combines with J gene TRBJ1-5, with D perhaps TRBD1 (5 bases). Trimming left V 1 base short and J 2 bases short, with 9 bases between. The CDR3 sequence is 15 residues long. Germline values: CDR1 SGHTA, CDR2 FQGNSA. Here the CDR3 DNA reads TGTGCCAGCAGCTTAGTCAAAGGGGGCAATCAGCCCCAGCATTTT. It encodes CASSLVKGGNQPQHF.

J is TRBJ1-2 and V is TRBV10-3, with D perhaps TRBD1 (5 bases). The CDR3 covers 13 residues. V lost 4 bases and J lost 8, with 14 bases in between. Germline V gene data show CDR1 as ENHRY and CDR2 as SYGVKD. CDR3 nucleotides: TGTGCCATCAGTGGGGTTGGGGCCCGCGGCTACACCTTC. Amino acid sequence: CAISGVGARGYTF.

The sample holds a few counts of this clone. CDR3 nucleotides: TGCAGCGTTGATGGGGATTCCACCGGGGAGCTGTTTTTT. Encoded protein: CSVDGDSTGELFF. The chain recombines TRBV29-1 with TRBJ2-2; D not resolved. CDR3 length: 13 residues. The V gene lost 3 bases and the J gene lost 4 bases, with 9 bases spanning the gap. Looked up from germline, CDR1 is SQVTM and CDR2 is ANQGSEA.

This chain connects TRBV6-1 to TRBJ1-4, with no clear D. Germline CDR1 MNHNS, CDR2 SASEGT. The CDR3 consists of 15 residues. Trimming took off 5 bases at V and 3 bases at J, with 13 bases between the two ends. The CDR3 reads CASSPVKGANEKLFF. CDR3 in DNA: TGTGCCAGCAGTCCGGTGAAGGGTGCTAATGAAAAACTGTTTTTT.